Here is one T cell receptor beta chain with its context. Here immunoSEQ multiplex PCR was the method, and the copy in TCRdb shows in-frame clones only, minus some. The sample lists under 150,000 clones; approximately 80% were seen once. The data are from a study of radiation and T cells in renal cell carcinoma. The CDR3 extends over 13 amino acids. Trimming pared 3 bases from V and 7 bases from J, leaving 14 bases between. Looked up from germline, CDR1 is SGHRS and CDR2 is YFSETQ. Time point described: blood 2 weeks post-SBRT. Treatment indicated: 15 Gy SBRT to primary tumor, nephrectomy 4 weeks later. Serial blood draws occurred at baseline and 2 and 4 weeks post-SBRT.

Sequencing was performed on blood, taken from a patient whose treatment included radiotherapy and nephrectomy. This clonotype was obtained from a woman in her sixties or seventies with renal cell carcinoma. The chain combines TRBV5-1 with TRBJ2-7, with D possibly TRBD2 on 5 matching bases. DNA for the CDR3: TGCGCCAGCAGCTCTACTAGTTCAGGAGAGCAGTACTTC. Protein sequence: CASSSTSSGEQYF.